These T cell receptor beta chains were read from a single sample in a study of quantifying T cell responses using KT2 cells. In TCRdb, the UMI-ligation and nested PCR reads were re-called with MiXCR into one record per CDR3 protein. The repertoire consists of tens of thousands of distinct CDR3 sequences, with 7.3% occurring once and the leading ten covering approximately 14%. Sequenced: PBMCs spiked with cells of the T cell clone KT2. Source of these receptors: a human donor. CDR3s include the opening cysteine and the closing phenylalanine or tryptophan. The D gene is left open where the match is weak. Clone size is not always given. Where it is, it says once, few, many or a class for expanded clones.

j_call	v_call	d_call	clone_size	cdr3_nt	cdr3_aa
TRBJ2-1	TRBV12-3/TRBV12-4	TRBD2	.	TGTGCCAGCAGTTTGGACCCGGGACTAGCTCGGAATGAGCAGTTCTTC	CASSLDPGLARNEQFF
TRBJ1-6	TRBV19	TRBD1	.	TGTGCCAGTAGTATTGACCAGGGGGGGGCACCCCTCCACTTT	CASSIDQGGAPLHF
TRBJ1-1	TRBV2	TRBD1	many	TGTGCCAGCAGCTCGGACAGGATGAACACTGAAGCTTTCTTT	CASSSDRMNTEAFF
TRBJ2-3	TRBV27	TRBD2	.	TGTGCCAGCAGTTTATGGCGGGGGAGCACAGATACGCAGTATTTT	CASSLWRGSTDTQYF
TRBJ1-6	TRBV6-2/TRBV6-3	.	many	TGTGCCAGCAGTCAAGGACGGAATTCACCCCTCCACTTT	CASSQGRNSPLHF
TRBJ2-3	TRBV29-1	.	many	TGCAGCGTTCGCTGGGACTTCACAGATACGCAGTATTTT	CSVRWDFTDTQYF
TRBJ1-2	TRBV20-1	.	many	TGCAGTGCTCCCCTCCCCCGACAGGTATCTGGCTACACCTTC	CSAPLPRQVSGYTF
TRBJ2-3	TRBV20-1	TRBD2	.	TGCAGTGCTAGAGATGGTAGGACTAGCGAGGATACGCAGTATTTT	CSARDGRTSEDTQYF
TRBJ2-1	TRBV11-2	TRBD1	medium-sized	TGTGCCAGCAGCTACCCGGGACAGTACAATGAGCAGTTCTTC	CASSYPGQYNEQFF
TRBJ2-3	TRBV14	.	few	TGTGCCAGCAGCCTGCGACGGCCACCCACAGATACGCAGTATTTT	CASSLRRPPTDTQYF
TRBJ2-7	TRBV11-2	.	few	TGTGCCAGCAGCTTGGGGGGCCTCCCAAGCGAGCAGTACTTC	CASSLGGLPSEQYF
TRBJ1-1	TRBV6-5	TRBD1	many	TGTGCCAGCAGTTACGGACAGGGGGGCACTGAAGCTTTCTTT	CASSYGQGGTEAFF
TRBJ2-3	TRBV5-5	TRBD1	medium-sized	TGTGCCAGCAGCTTGGCACCCTACGGGACAGCAGATACGCAGTATTTT	CASSLAPYGTADTQYF
TRBJ2-3	TRBV14	TRBD2	.	TGTGCCAGCAGCCAAGATCCGGGACTAGCCTCAGATACGCAGTATTTT	CASSQDPGLASDTQYF
TRBJ2-2	TRBV6-5	TRBD1	few	TGTGCCGGACCAACCCTTAAACAGGGGACCGGGGAGCTGTTTTTT	CAGPTLKQGTGELFF
TRBJ2-1	TRBV7-3	TRBD1	few	TGTGCCAGCAGCTCGGACAGGGCGAATGAGCAGTTCTTC	CASSSDRANEQFF
TRBJ1-1	TRBV5-4	.	.	TGTGCCAGCAGCTTGGTCAACACTGAAGCTTTCTTT	CASSLVNTEAFF
TRBJ2-7	TRBV12-3/TRBV12-4	TRBD1	few	TGTGCCAGCTCAGTTTTCCCCGGACAGGGGCCATACTACGAGCAGTACTTC	CASSVFPGQGPYYEQYF
TRBJ2-2	TRBV18	.	few	TGTGCCAGCTCACCTCCTGGGGGCTGGGACACCGGGGAGCTGTTTTTT	CASSPPGGWDTGELFF
TRBJ2-3	TRBV6-1	.	few	TGTGCCAGCAGCGAGGGGGGTCTAAGCACAGATACGCAGTATTTT	CASSEGGLSTDTQYF
TRBJ1-3	TRBV4-1	.	few	TGCGCCAGCAGCCAAGATCCAGATCTGTCCTCTGGAAACACCATATATTTT	CASSQDPDLSSGNTIYF